This T cell receptor (beta chain) was observed in a study of control samples from healthy donors and cancer patients. V shed 2 bases, J shed 4 bases, and the junction held 13 bases outside the gene matches. The germline V gene has CDR1 SGHNT and CDR2 YYREEE (reference sequence). The CDR3 has 18 residues. The assay was immunoSEQ multiplex PCR, and TCRdb's table has in-frame clones only and misses some. This table has roughly 95,000 clones, roughly nine tenths appearing once. Sequencing input: blood. The V gene is TRBV5-4, the J gene TRBJ1-3; 9 bases align to TRBD1. This receptor was identified in a woman aged 25 to 39 in good health. This CDR3 is CASSFPGQGPRGGNTIYF. CDR3 nucleotide sequence: TGTGCCAGCAGCTTCCCGGGACAGGGCCCGCGGGGAGGAAACACCATATATTTT. Combining the CDR3 with reference TRBV5-4 and TRBJ1-3 gives the whole variable domain ETGVTQSPTHLIKTRGQQVTLRCSSQSGHNTVSWYQQALGQGPQFIFQYYREEENGRGNFPPRFSGLQFPNYSSELNVNALELDDSALYLCASSFPGQGPRGGNTIYFGEGSWLTVV.